This entry is about one T cell receptor (beta chain). Clones were sequenced by immunoSEQ multiplex PCR, and TCRdb holds only the in-frame ones, with some missing. The sample yields roughly 150,000 clones, over 75% seen once. These data belong to a study of blood T cell repertoires in COVID-19. For the study at large: The United States, Italy and Spain were the sources of the acute and convalescent COVID-19 samples.

The CDR3 extends over 15 amino acids. Trimming pared 3 bases from V and 6 bases from J, leaving 17 bases between. Germline CDR1 is SGDLS and CDR2 is YYNGEE. The receptor was derived from a man older than 75 with COVID-19, enrolled during active disease. J is TRBJ2-3 and V is TRBV9, with a possible D match to TRBD2 (5 bases). The sequenced sample consisted of peripheral blood. CDR3 coding DNA: TGTGCCAGCAGCGCCGAATCGGGGAGCCGGGATACGCAGTATTTT. The encoded protein is CASSAESGSRDTQYF.